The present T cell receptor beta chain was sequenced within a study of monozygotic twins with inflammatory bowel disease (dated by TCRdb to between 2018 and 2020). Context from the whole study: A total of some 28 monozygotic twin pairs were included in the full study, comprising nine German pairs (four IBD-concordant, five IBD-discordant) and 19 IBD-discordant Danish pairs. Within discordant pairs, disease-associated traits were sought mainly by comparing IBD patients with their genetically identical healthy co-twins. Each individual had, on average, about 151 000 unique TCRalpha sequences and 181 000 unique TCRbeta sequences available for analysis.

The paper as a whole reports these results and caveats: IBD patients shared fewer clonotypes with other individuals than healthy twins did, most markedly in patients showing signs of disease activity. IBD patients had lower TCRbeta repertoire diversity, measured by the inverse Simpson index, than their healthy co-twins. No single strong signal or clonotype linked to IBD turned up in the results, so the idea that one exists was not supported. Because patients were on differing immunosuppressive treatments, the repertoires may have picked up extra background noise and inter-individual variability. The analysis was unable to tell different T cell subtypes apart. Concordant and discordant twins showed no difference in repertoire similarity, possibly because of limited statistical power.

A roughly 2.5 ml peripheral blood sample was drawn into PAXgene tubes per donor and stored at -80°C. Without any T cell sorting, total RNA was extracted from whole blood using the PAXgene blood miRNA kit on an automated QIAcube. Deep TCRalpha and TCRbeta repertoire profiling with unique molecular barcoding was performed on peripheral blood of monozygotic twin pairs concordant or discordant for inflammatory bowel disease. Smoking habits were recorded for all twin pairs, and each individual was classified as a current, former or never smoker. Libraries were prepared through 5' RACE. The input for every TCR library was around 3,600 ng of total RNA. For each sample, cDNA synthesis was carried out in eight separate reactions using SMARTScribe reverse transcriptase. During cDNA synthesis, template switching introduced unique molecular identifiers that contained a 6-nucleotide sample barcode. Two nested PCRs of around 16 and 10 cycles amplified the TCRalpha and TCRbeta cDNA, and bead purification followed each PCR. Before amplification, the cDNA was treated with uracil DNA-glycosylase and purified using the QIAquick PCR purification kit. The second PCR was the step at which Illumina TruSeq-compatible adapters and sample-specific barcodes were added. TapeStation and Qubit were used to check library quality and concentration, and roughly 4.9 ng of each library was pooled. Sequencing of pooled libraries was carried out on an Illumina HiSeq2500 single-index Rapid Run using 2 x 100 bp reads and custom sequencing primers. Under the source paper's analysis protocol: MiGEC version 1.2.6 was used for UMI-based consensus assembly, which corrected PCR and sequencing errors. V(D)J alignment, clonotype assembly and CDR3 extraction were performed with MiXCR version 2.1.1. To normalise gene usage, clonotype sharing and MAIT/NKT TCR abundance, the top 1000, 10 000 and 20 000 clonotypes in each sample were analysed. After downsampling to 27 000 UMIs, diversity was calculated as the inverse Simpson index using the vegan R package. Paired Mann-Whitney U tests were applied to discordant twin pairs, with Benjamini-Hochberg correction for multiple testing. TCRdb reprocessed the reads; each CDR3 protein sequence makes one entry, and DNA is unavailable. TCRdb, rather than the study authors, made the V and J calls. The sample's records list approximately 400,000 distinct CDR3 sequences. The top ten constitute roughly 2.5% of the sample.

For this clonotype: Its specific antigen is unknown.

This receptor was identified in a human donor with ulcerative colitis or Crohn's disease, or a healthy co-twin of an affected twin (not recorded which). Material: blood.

CDR3 reads: CASSYPGLAGAETQYF. The sequence links TRBV6-2 or TRBV6-3 to TRBJ2-5; TCRdb selects TRBD2, and the lack of DNA leaves this call unchecked. The CDR1 and CDR2 encoded by the germline V gene are MNHEY and SVGEGT. From the cysteine up to the phenylalanine, the CDR3 has a length of 16 residues. Only the protein is available.